This record concerns one TCR beta chain sequence. This CDR3 region has 14 residues. Per germline, CDR1 SGHDN and CDR2 FVKESK. Trimming pared 7 bases from V and 1 base from J, leaving 10 bases between. The data stem from a study of PD-L1 blockade in urothelial cancer. TCRdb keeps only in-frame clones here, not all; method: immunoSEQ multiplex PCR. Altogether about 43,000 clones are present, about 91% being singletons, with the ten largest covering about 4%. This clonotype originated in an elderly man with urothelial cancer. This material consisted of PBMCs, taken around atezolizumab (anti-PD-L1) treatment. V and J are TRBV14 and TRBJ2-2; D is unclear. Here the CDR3 DNA reads TGTGCCAGCAAGGATCGGGTGAACACCGGGGAGCTGTTTTTT. Its protein is CASKDRVNTGELFF.